A selection of T cell receptor beta chains follows, all from one sample in a study of CD8+CD57+ T cells in acquired aplastic anemia. In TCRdb, the reads were re-called with MiXCR into one record per CDR3 protein. This table holds some 120,000 distinct CDR3 sequences, about two fifths found once. The source material was sorted CD4+, CD8+, or CD8+CD57+ T cells (not recorded which) from PBMCs. The receptor source for this set is a human donor with aplastic anemia. Each CDR3 is given with its conserved first and last residue. The D gene is left open where the match is weak. Clone size is given for some rows only: seen once, a few or many times, or a class if the clone is expanded.

size	V	D	J	DNA	CDR3
many	TRBV4-3	TRBD2	TRBJ2-7	TGCGCCAGCAGCCAAGAACCTAGCGGGGGGACGGGGTCCTACGAGCAGTACTTC	CASSQEPSGGTGSYEQYF
many	TRBV7-2	-	TRBJ2-7	TGTGCCAGCAGCTTAAGTCCCCTGGGGTACTACGAGCAGTACTTC	CASSLSPLGYYEQYF
-	TRBV18	TRBD1	TRBJ2-4	TGTGCCAGCTCTCTCCAGGGGGCAGGCGAGGCCAAAAACATTCAGTACTTC	CASSLQGAGEAKNIQYF
-	TRBV2	TRBD1	TRBJ1-2	TGTGCCAGCAGCATCGGGACAGGGGATGGCTACACCTTC	CASSIGTGDGYTF
few	TRBV11-2	-	TRBJ2-5	TGTGCCAGCAGCTTAGTGGGTTGGGGCTCCGGGCAAGAGACCCAGTACTTC	CASSLVGWGSGQETQYF
many	TRBV5-1	-	TRBJ1-4	TGCGCCAGCAGCTTGGAGGGGATGAATGAAAAACTGTTTTTT	CASSLEGMNEKLFF
many	TRBV18	TRBD1	TRBJ1-2	TGTGCCAGCTCACCGAGCACAGGGGAGGGAGGCTACACCTTC	CASSPSTGEGGYTF
-	TRBV4-1	TRBD2	TRBJ2-3	TGCGCCAGCAGCCATAGTAGGGTCAAACCAGCGGGGGACACAGATACGCAGTATTTT	CASSHSRVKPAGDTDTQYF
many	TRBV19	-	TRBJ1-5	TGTGCCAGTAAGCCAGCAGTAAGCAATCAGCCCCAGCATTTT	CASKPAVSNQPQHF
few	TRBV4-1	-	TRBJ2-2	TGCGCCAGCAGCCAGGTCGATATAGGGTTTAGCACCGGGGAGCTGTTTTTT	CASSQVDIGFSTGELFF
few	TRBV19	-	TRBJ2-1	TGTGCCAGTAGTATAGTAGGCGGGGCCGAGCAGTTCTTC	CASSIVGGAEQFF
-	TRBV4-1	TRBD1	TRBJ1-5	TGCGCCAGCAGCCAAGATTCAGGACAGGGGCGGCAGCCCCAGCATTTT	CASSQDSGQGRQPQHF
-	TRBV7-9	TRBD1	TRBJ1-2	TGTGCCAGCAGCATACAACAGGGGGGCTATGGCTACACCTTC	CASSIQQGGYGYTF
-	TRBV29-1	TRBD1	TRBJ1-2	TGCAGCGTTGGGCAGGGGGCGACCGGCTACACCTTC	CSVGQGATGYTF
many	TRBV6-5	-	TRBJ2-3	TGTGCCAGCAGTTACGCGGGTCTAGATACGCAGTATTTT	CASSYAGLDTQYF
-	TRBV2	-	TRBJ2-5	TGTGCCAGCACCTTAGCGGTACAAGAGACCCAGTACTTC	CASTLAVQETQYF
-	TRBV7-2	-	TRBJ1-4	TGTGCCAGCAGCTTAGACAGCTGGGGGGGAAAACTGTTTTTT	CASSLDSWGGKLFF
-	TRBV29-1	-	TRBJ1-1	TGCAGCGTATCGACAGGCCCGAACACTGAAGCTTTCTTT	CSVSTGPNTEAFF
-	TRBV16	-	TRBJ2-5	TGTGCCAGTAGCCAATTGGCCGAGACCCAGTACTTC	CASSQLAETQYF
many	TRBV9	-	TRBJ1-6	TGTGCCAGCAGCGTAGAAGGGGGTTATAATTCACCCCTCCACTTT	CASSVEGGYNSPLHF
-	TRBV7-3	TRBD2	TRBJ2-7	TGTGCCAGCAGGAATAGCGGGGGGGCCGAGCAGTACTTC	CASRNSGGAEQYF
many	TRBV29-1	-	TRBJ1-5	TGCAGCGCCGGGGAAAGCAATCAGCCCCAGCATTTT	CSAGESNQPQHF
many	TRBV10-2	-	TRBJ1-6	TGCGCCAGCAGTCGGGCCGGGACGGGAAATAATTCACCCCTCCACTTT	CASSRAGTGNNSPLHF
few	TRBV14	-	TRBJ2-3	TGTGCCAGCAGGCAAGAAGGGCTAGGAGATACGCAGTATTTT	CASRQEGLGDTQYF
many	TRBV6-1	TRBD1	TRBJ2-7	TGTGCCAGCAGACCGGGACAGGGAATATCCTACGAGCAGTACTTC	CASRPGQGISYEQYF
many	TRBV10-3	-	TRBJ2-3	TGTGCCATCAGTTCGGGGGCCGATACAGATACGCAGTATTTT	CAISSGADTDTQYF
many	TRBV20-1	-	TRBJ1-2	TGCAGTGCTAGAGTGGGGTATGGCTACACCTTC	CSARVGYGYTF